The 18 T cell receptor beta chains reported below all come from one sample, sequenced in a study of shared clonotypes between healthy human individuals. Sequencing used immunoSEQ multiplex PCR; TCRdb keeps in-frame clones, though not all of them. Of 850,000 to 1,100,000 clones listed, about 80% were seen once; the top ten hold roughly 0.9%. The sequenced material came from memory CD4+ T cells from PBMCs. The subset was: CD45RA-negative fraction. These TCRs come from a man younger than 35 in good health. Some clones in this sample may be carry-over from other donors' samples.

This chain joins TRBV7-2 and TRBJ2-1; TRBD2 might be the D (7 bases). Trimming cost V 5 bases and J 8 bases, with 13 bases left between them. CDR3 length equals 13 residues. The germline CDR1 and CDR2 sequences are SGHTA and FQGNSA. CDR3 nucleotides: TGTGCCAGCAGCCAAGGGGGGGAGGATGAGCAGTTCTTC. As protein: CASSQGGEDEQFF. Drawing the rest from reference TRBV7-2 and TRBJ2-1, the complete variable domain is GAGVSQSPSNKVTEKGKDVELRCDPISGHTALYWYRQSLGQGLEFLIYFQGNSAPDKSGLPSDRFSAERTGGSVSTLTIQRTQQEDSAVYLCASSQGGEDEQFFGPGTRLTVL.

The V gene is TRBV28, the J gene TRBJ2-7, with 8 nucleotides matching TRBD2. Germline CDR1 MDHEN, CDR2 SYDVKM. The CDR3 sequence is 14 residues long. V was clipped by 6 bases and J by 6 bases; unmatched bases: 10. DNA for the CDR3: TGTGCCAGCAGCTGGTTGGCGGGAGGCGGCGAGCAGTACTTC. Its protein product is CASSWLAGGGEQYF.

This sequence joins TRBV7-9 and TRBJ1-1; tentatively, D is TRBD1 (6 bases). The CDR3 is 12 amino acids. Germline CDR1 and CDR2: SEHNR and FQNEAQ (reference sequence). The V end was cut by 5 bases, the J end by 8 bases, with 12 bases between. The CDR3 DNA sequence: TGTGCCAGCAGCAATCCCGGGACAGAAGCTTTCTTT. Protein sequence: CASSNPGTEAFF.

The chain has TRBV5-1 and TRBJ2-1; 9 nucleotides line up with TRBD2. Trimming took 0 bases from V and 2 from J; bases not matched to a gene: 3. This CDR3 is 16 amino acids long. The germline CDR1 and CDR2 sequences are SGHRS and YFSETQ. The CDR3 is CASSLGRGRAYNEQFF. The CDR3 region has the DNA TGCGCCAGCAGCTTGGGACGCGGGAGGGCCTACAATGAGCAGTTCTTC.

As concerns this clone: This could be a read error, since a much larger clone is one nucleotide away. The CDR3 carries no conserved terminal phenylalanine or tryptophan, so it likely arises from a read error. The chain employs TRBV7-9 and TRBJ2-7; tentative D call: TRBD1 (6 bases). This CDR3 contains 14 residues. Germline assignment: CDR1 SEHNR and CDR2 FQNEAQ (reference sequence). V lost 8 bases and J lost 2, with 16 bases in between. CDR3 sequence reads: CASGKGDIAYEQYL. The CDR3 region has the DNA TGTGCCAGCGGGAAAGGGGACATAGCCTACGAGCAGTACCTC.

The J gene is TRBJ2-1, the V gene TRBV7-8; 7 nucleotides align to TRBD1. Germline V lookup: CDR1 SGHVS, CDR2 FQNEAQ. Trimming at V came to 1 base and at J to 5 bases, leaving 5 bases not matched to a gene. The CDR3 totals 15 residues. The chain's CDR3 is CASSLGQGGHNEQFF. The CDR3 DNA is TGTGCCAGCAGCTTAGGCCAAGGGGGCCACAATGAGCAGTTCTTC.

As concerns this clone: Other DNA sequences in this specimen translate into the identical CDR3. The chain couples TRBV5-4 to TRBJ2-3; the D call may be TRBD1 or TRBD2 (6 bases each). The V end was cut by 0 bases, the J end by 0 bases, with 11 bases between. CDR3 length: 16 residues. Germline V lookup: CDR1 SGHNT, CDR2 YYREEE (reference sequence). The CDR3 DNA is TGTGCCAGCAGCTTGGCCAGGAGGGGGAGCACAGATACGCAGTATTTT. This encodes CASSLARRGSTDTQYF.

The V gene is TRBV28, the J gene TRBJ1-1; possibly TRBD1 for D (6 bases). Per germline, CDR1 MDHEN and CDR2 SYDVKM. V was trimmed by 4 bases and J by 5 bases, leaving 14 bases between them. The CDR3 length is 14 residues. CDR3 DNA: TGTGCCAGCAGTTCAGGGGTCACAGGGACTGAAGCTTTCTTT. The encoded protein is CASSSGVTGTEAFF.

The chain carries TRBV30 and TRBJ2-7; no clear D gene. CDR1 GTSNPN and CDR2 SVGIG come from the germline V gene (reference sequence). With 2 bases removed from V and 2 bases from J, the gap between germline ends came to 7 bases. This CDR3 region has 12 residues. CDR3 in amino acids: CAWSRVPYEQYF. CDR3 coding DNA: TGTGCCTGGAGTAGGGTACCCTACGAGCAGTACTTC.

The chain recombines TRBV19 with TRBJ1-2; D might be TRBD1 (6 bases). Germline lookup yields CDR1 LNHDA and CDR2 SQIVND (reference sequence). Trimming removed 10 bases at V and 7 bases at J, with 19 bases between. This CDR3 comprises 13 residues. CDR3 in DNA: TGTGCCACAAAGGGGGTCCAAGCTAGTGGCTACACCTTC. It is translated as CATKGVQASGYTF.

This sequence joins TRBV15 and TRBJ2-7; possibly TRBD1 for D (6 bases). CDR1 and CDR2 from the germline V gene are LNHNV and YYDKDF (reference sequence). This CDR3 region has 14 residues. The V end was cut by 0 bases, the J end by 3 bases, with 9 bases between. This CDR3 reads CATSREQGFYEQYF. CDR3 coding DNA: TGTGCCACCAGCAGAGAACAGGGATTCTACGAGCAGTACTTC.

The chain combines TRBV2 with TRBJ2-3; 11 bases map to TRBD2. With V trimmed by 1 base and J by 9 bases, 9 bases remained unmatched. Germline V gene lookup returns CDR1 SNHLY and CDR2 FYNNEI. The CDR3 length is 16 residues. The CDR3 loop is CASSEDGTSGTQTQYF. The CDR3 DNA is TGTGCCAGCAGTGAAGATGGGACTAGCGGTACTCAGACGCAGTATTTT.

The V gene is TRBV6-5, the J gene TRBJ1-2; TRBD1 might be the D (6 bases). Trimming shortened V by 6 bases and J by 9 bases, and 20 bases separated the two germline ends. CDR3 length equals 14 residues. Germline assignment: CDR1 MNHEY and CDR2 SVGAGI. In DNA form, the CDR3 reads TGTGCCAGCAGCTGGACAGCTACGGGAAGTAGCTACACCTTC. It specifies CASSWTATGSSYTF.

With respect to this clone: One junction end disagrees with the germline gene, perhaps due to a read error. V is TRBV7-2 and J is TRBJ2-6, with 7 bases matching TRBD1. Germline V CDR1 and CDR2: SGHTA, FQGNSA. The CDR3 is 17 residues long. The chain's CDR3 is CASSFRGQISGANVLTF. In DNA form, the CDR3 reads TGTGCCAGTAGCTTCCGGGGACAGATTTCTGGGGCCAACGTCCTGACTTTC.

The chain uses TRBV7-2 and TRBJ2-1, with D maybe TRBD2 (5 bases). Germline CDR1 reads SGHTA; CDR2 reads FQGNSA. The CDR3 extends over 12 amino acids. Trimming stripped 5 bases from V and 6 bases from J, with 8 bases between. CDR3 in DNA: TGTGCCAGCAGCCGGCTAGCCAATGAGCAGTTCTTC. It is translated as CASSRLANEQFF. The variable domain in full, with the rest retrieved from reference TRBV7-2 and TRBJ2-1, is GAGVSQSPSNKVTEKGKDVELRCDPISGHTALYWYRQSLGQGLEFLIYFQGNSAPDKSGLPSDRFSAERTGGSVSTLTIQRTQQEDSAVYLCASSRLANEQFFGPGTRLTVL.

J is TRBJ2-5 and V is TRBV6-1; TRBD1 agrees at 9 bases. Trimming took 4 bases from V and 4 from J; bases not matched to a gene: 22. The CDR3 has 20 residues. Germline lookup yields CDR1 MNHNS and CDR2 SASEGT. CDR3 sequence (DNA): TGTGCCAGCAGTGCCCGGGACAGGGACATATGGGCCCTGGGGGGAGAGACCCAGTACTTC. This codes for CASSARDRDIWALGGETQYF.

The CDR3 reads CSAPRNHEQYF. The CDR3 DNA sequence: TGCAGTGCCCCCCGTAATCACGAGCAGTACTTC. The chain carries TRBV20-1 and TRBJ2-7; D call uncertain. V lost 6 bases to trimming and J lost 5 bases, with 11 bases between them. Germline lookup yields CDR1 DFQATT and CDR2 SNEGSKA (reference sequence). The CDR3 is made up of 11 amino acids.

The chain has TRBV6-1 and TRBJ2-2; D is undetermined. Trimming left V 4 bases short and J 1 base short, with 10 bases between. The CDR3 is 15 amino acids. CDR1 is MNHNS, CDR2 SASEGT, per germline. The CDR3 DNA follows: TGTGCCAGCAGTGGAGGTGGGCAGAACACCGGGGAGCTGTTTTTT. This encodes CASSGGGQNTGELFF.